Presented here are 7 T cell receptor beta chains from one specimen sequenced in a study of blood T cell repertoires in COVID-19. Method: immunoSEQ multiplex PCR; TCRdb's copy keeps in-frame clones and lacks some. The sample includes 95,000 to 150,000 clones, roughly 85% of them seen just once. The source material was peripheral blood. Receptor source: a man at least 80 years old with acute or convalescent COVID-19.

The chain has TRBV5-6 and TRBJ2-2; D not resolved. Between the trimmed V and J ends, which lost 3 bases and 14 bases, there was a span of 14 bases. The CDR3 runs to 12 residues. Per germline, CDR1 SGHDT and CDR2 YYEEEE. The CDR3 is CASSSAPGSLFF. The DNA for the CDR3 is TGTGCCAGCAGCTCGGCCCCCGGGTCCCTGTTTTTT.

The chain combines TRBV18 with TRBJ1-1, with a weak D call TRBD1 (6 bases). V was trimmed by 3 bases and J by 3 bases, leaving 17 bases between them. Germline lookup yields CDR1 KGHSH and CDR2 LQKENI. The CDR3 runs to 16 residues. The DNA of the CDR3 is TGTGCCAGCTCACCCTATGAAAGACAGGTCTACACTGAAGCTTTCTTT. Residues: CASSPYERQVYTEAFF. The full variable domain, completed using reference TRBV18 and TRBJ1-1, is NAGVMQNPRHLVRRRGQEARLRCSPMKGHSHVYWYRQLPEEGLKFMVYLQKENIIDESGMPKERFSAEFPKEGPSILRIQQVVRGDSAAYFCASSPYERQVYTEAFFGQGTRLTVV.

This sequence joins TRBV14 and TRBJ2-5, with D perhaps matching TRBD1 (5 bases). The germline gives CDR1 SGHDN, CDR2 FVKESK. The CDR3 has 14 residues. Deletions cut 3 bases from V and 1 base from J, with 9 bases between. CDR3 DNA sequence: TGTGCCAGCAGCCAGGACACCGTCCAAGAGACCCAGTACTTC. Translation gives CASSQDTVQETQYF.

The rearrangement links TRBV5-1 to TRBJ1-1, with 9 bases that match TRBD1. Losses at the gene ends were 0 bases for V and 6 bases for J; bases not matched to a gene: 6. Germline-derived CDR1 and CDR2 are SGHRS and YFSETQ. This CDR3 comprises 15 residues. The CDR3 is CASSLDGTGYAEAFF. The CDR3 coding sequence is TGCGCCAGCAGCTTGGATGGGACAGGGTACGCTGAAGCTTTCTTT.

In this sample, this clone turned up once. The rearrangement links TRBV18 to TRBJ1-4, with D perhaps TRBD1 (6 bases). Germline V gene data show CDR1 as KGHSH and CDR2 as LQKENI. The V and J ends lost 8 bases and 4 bases respectively, with 17 bases between them. This CDR3 spans 15 amino acids. DNA for the CDR3: TGTGCCAGCCGGGGATCGACAGGCCGTAATGAAAAACTGTTTTTT. Translation: CASRGSTGRNEKLFF.

This clone was picked up a small number of times. The V call is TRBV19, the J call TRBJ2-1; 9 bases are shared with TRBD1. The CDR3 extends over 15 amino acids. The V gene's germline CDR1 is LNHDA and CDR2 SQIVND (reference sequence). J was trimmed by 8 bases and V by 5 bases; bases with no gene match: 10. The CDR3 coding sequence is TGTGCCAGTAGTCCCGGACAGGGGACCTCGGATGAGCAGTTCTTC. As protein: CASSPGQGTSDEQFF.

This chain joins TRBV5-1 and TRBJ2-7; 11 positions agree with TRBD1. CDR1 is SGHRS, CDR2 YFSETQ, per germline. V was clipped by 2 bases and J by 1 base; unmatched bases: 5. This CDR3 spans 16 amino acids. The CDR3: CASSLGQGAISYEQYF. DNA of the CDR3: TGCGCCAGCAGCTTAGGACAGGGGGCGATTTCCTACGAGCAGTACTTC.